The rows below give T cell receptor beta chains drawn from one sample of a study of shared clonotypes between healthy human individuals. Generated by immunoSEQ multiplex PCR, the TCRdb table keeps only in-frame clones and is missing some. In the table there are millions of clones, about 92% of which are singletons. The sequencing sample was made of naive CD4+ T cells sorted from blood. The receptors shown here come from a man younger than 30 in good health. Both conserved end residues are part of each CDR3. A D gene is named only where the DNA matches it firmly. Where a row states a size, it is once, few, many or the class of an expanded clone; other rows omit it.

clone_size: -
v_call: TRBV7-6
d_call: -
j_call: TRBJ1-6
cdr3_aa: CASSPLDGREGSPLHF
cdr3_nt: TGTGCCAGCAGCCCCCTCGATGGCCGGGAGGGTTCACCCCTCCACTTT

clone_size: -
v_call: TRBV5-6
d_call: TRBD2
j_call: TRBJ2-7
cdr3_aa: CASSLGLAGGYEQYF
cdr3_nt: TGTGCCAGCAGCTTGGGCCTAGCGGGGGGCTACGAGCAGTACTTC

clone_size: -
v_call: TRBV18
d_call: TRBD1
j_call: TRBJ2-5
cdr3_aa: CASSFDRVQETQYF
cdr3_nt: TGTGCCAGCTCATTCGACAGGGTTCAGGAGACCCAGTACTTC

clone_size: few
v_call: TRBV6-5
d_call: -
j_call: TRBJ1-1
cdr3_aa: CASSYNRAGNTEAFF
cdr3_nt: TGTGCCAGCAGTTATAACAGGGCGGGCAACACTGAAGCTTTCTTT

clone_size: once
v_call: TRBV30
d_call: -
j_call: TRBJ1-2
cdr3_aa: CAWSGTFSAGGYTF
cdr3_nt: TGTGCCTGGAGTGGGACTTTCTCCGCGGGTGGCTACACCTTC

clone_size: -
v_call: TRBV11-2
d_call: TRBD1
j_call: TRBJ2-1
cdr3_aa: CASSSTGGGYNEQFF
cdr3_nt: TGTGCCAGCAGTTCTACAGGGGGCGGGTACAATGAGCAGTTCTTC

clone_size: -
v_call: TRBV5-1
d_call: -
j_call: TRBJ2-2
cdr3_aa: CASSSMTPNTGELFF
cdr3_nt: TGCGCCAGCAGCAGCATGACTCCGAACACCGGGGAGCTGTTTTTT

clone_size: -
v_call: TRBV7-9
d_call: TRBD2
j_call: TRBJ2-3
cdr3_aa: CASSLEAGGRADTQYF
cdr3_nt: TGTGCCAGCAGCTTAGAAGCGGGAGGGAGGGCAGATACGCAGTATTTT

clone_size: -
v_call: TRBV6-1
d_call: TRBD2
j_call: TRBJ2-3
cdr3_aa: CASSDSGAGADTQYF
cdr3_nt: TGTGCCAGCAGTGATAGCGGGGCTGGCGCAGATACGCAGTATTTT

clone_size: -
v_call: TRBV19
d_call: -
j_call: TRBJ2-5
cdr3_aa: CASSRKTFTGGIQETQYF
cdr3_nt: TGTGCCAGTAGTAGGAAAACCTTTACGGGGGGCATCCAAGAGACCCAGTACTTC